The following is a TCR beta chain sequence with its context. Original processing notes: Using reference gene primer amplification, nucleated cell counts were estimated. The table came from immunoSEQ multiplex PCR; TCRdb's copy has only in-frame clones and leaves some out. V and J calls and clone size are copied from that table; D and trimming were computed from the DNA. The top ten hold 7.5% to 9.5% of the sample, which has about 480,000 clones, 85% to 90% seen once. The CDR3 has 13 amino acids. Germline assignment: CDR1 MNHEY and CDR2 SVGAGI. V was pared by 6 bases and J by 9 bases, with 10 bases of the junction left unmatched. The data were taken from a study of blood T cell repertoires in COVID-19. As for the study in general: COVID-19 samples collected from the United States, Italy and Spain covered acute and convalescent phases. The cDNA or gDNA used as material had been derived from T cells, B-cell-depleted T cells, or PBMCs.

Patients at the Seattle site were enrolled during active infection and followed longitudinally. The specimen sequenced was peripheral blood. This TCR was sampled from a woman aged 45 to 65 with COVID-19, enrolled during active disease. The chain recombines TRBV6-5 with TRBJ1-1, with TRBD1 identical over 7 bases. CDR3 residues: CASSPGTAFKAFF. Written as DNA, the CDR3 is TGTGCCAGCAGCCCCGGGACAGCGTTTAAAGCTTTCTTT.